The sample holds many counts of the clone carrying this T cell receptor beta chain. The antigen remains unidentified. The data stem from a study of human T cells and chemical hapten exposure. As for the study in general: An area of 2 cm by about 2.2 cm on upper inner arm skin received 2% DPC for sensitization. Across its approximately 23 weeks, the study gave patients weekly diphenylcyclopropenone doses to the scalp.

Trimming left V 2 bases short and J 0 bases short, with 17 bases between. Germline CDR1 DFQATT, CDR2 SNEGSKA (reference sequence). The CDR3 loop spans 17 amino acids. Overall study findings and caveats: There was no change with DPC sensitization in TCRs above 1 in 1000 frequency. Patch test score tracked positively with PT1 expanded TCR counts.

As to time point: patch test 2, 6 weeks after DPC sensitization. Sample treatment: therapeutic diphenylcyclopropenone sensitization with weekly scalp DPC. The template was total RNA from unfractionated whole blood. A single record per CDR3 protein comes from TCRdb applying MiXCR to the RACE reads. The data hold some 42,000 distinct CDR3 sequences, with roughly 10% observed a single time. This sequence was found in a woman in her 30s with alopecia areata. Some clones in this sample may be carry-over from other donors' samples. Sequences were derived from whole blood, sampled in connection with sensitization to the hapten diphenylcyclopropenone (DPC). The gene calls are TRBV20-1 and TRBJ2-4; D unclear. CDR3 sequence (DNA): TGCAGTGCTAGATCCTTAGACTCGAACCTAGCCAAAAACATTCAGTACTTC. Translation: CSARSLDSNLAKNIQYF.